The following is a TCR beta chain sequence with its context. Per the authors' pipeline: Amplified reference gene primers provided the basis for estimating nucleated cell counts. The assay was immunoSEQ multiplex PCR, and TCRdb's table has in-frame clones only and misses some. V and J calls and clone size come straight from that table; D and trimming were deduced from the DNA. The data contain about 190,000 clones, approximately 84% of them singletons. These data belong to a study of blood T cell repertoires in COVID-19. Background on the study: In each case, the material was cDNA or gDNA derived from T cells, B-cell-depleted T cells, or PBMCs.

Clinical history as reported by participants underpinned cohort assignment. The ends were cut back, 2 bases at V and 6 bases at J, with 14 bases in the middle. CDR1 SGHTA and CDR2 FQGTGA come from the germline V gene. The CDR3 contains 15 residues. This sequence originates from a woman in her 30s who had recovered from COVID-19. The sequenced sample was PBMCs or T cells enriched from blood (not recorded which). V usage is TRBV7-3 and J usage is TRBJ2-1; TRBD1 might be the D (5 bases). The CDR3 sequence is CASSLFAGPPNEQFF. Written as DNA, the CDR3 is TGTGCCAGCAGCTTATTTGCAGGGCCCCCCAATGAGCAGTTCTTC.